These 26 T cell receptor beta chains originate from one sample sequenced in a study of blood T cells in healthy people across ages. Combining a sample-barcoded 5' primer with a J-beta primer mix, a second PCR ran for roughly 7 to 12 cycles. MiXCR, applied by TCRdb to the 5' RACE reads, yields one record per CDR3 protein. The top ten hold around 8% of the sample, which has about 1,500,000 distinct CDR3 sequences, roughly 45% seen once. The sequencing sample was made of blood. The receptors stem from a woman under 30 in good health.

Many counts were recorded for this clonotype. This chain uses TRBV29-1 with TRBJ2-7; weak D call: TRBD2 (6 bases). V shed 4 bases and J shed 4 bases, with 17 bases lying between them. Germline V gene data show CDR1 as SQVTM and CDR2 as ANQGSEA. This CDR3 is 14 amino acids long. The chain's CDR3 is CSVGGEERGYEQYF. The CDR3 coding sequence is TGCAGCGTTGGCGGGGAGGAAAGGGGTTACGAGCAGTACTTC.

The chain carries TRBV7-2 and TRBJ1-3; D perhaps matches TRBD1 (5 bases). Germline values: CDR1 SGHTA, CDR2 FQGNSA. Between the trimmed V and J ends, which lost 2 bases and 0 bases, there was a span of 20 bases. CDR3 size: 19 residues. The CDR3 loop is CASSLWGGAGGFSGNTIYF. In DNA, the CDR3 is TGTGCCAGCAGCTTATGGGGCGGGGCTGGCGGGTTCTCTGGAAACACCATATATTTT.

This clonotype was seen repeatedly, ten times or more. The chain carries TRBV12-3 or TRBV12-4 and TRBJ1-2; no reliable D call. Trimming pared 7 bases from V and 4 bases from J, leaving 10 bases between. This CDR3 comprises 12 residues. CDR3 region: CASTRGGYGYTF. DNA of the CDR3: TGTGCCAGCACCCGGGGAGGCTATGGCTACACCTTC.

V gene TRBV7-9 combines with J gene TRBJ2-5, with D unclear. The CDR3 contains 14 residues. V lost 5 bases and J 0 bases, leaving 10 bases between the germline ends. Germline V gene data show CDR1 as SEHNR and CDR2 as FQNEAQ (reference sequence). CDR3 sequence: CASSIQVDQETQYF. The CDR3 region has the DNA TGTGCCAGCAGCATTCAGGTCGACCAAGAGACCCAGTACTTC.

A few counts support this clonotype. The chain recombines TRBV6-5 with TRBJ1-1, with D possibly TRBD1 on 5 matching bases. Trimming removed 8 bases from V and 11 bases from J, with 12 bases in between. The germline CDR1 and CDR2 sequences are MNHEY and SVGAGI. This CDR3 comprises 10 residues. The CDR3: CASGAGRAFF. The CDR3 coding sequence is TGTGCCAGCGGGGCCGGGCGGGCTTTCTTT.

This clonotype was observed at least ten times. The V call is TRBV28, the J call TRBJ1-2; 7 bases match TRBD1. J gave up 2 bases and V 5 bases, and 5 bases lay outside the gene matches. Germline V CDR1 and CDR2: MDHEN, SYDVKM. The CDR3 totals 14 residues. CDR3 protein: CASSITQGNYGYTF. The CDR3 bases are TGTGCCAGCAGTATTACACAGGGGAACTATGGCTACACCTTC.

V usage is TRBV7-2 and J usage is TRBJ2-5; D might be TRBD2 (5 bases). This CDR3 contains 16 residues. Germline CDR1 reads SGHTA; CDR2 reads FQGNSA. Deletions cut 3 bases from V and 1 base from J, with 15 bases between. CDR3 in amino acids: CASSFHLTSFQETQYF. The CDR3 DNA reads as TGTGCCAGCAGCTTCCACCTCACTAGTTTCCAAGAGACCCAGTACTTC.

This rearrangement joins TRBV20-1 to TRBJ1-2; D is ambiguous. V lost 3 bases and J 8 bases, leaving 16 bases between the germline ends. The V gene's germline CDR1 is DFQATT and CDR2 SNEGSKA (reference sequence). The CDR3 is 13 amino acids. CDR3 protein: CSASPVPFGGYTF. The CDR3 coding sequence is TGCAGTGCTAGCCCCGTTCCGTTCGGCGGCTACACCTTC.

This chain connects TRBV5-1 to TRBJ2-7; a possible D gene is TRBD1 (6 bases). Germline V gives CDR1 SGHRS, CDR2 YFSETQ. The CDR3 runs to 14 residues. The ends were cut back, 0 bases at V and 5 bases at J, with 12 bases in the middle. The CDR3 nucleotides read TGCGCCAGCAGCTTGGAGGGGGATGCAGACGAGCAGTACTTC. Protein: CASSLEGDADEQYF.

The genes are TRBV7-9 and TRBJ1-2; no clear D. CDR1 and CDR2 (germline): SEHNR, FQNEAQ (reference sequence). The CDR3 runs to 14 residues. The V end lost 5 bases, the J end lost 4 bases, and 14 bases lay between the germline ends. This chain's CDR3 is CASSEPYGLYGYTF. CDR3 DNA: TGTGCCAGCAGCGAGCCCTACGGCCTCTATGGCTACACCTTC.

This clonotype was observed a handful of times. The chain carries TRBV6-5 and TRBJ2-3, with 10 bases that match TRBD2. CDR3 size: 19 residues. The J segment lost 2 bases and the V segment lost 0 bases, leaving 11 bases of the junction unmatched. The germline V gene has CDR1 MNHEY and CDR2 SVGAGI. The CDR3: CASSYSAGLAGGLTDTQYF. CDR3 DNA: TGTGCCAGCAGTTACTCCGCCGGGTTAGCGGGGGGCCTCACAGATACGCAGTATTTT.

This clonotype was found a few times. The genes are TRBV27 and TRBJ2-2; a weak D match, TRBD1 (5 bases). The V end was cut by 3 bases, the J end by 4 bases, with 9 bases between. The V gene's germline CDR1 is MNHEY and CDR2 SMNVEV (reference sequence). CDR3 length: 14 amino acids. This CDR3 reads CASSLMQGTGELFF. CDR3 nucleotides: TGTGCCAGCAGTTTGATGCAGGGCACCGGGGAGCTGTTTTTT.

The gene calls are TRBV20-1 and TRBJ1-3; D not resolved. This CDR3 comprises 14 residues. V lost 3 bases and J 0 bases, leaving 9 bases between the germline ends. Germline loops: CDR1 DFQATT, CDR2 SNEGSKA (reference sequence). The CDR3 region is CSASRVASGNTIYF. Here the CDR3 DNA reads TGCAGTGCTAGCCGGGTCGCCTCTGGAAACACCATATATTTT.

CDR3 coding DNA: TGCGCCAGCAGTGAGTCCGGGACTAGCGTGCACAATGAGCAGTTCTTC. Translation: CASSESGTSVHNEQFF. The chain joins TRBV10-2 to TRBJ2-1; 10 bases map to TRBD2. The J segment lost 5 bases and the V segment lost 0 bases, leaving 4 bases of the junction unmatched. CDR1 is WSHSY and CDR2 is SAAADI in the germline V gene. This CDR3 is 16 amino acids long.

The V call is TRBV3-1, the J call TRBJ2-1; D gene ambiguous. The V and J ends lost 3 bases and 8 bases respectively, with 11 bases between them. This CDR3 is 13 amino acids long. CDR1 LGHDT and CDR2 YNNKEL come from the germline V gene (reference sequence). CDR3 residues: CASSQRSVDEQFF. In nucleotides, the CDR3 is TGTGCCAGCAGCCAGAGGAGCGTCGATGAGCAGTTCTTC.

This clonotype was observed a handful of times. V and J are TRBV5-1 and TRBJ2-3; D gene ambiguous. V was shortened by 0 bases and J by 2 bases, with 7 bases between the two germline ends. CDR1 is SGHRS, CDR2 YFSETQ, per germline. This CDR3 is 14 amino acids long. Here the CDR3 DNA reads TGCGCCAGCAGCTTGGTGGGTACCACAGATACGCAGTATTTT. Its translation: CASSLVGTTDTQYF.

CDR3 in amino acids: CASSPNDRGRVYYGYTF. CDR3 nucleotide sequence: TGTGCCAGCAGTCCTAATGACAGGGGGCGCGTTTACTATGGCTACACCTTC. The gene calls are TRBV3-1 and TRBJ1-2; TRBD1 agrees at 10 bases. This CDR3 has 17 residues. CDR1 LGHDT and CDR2 YNNKEL come from the germline V gene (reference sequence). V was pared by 6 bases and J by 3 bases, with 13 bases of the junction left unmatched.

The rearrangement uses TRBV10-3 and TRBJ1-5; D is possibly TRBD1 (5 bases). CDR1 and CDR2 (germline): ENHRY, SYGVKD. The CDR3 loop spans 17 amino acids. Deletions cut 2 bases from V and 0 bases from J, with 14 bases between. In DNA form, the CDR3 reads TGTGCCATCAGTGAGAAACGTGGAGGGGTTAGCAATCAGCCCCAGCATTTT. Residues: CAISEKRGGVSNQPQHF.

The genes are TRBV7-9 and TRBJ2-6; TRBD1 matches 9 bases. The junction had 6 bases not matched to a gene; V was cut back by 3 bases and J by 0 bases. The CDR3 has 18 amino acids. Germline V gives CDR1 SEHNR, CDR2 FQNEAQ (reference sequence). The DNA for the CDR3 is TGTGCCAGCAGCTTGGTCGGGACAGGGCGCTCTGGGGCCAACGTCCTGACTTTC. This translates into CASSLVGTGRSGANVLTF. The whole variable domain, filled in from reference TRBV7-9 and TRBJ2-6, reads DTGVSQNPRHKITKRGQNVTFRCDPISEHNRLYWYRQTLGQGPEFLTYFQNEAQLEKSRLLSDRFSAERPKGSFSTLEIQRTEQGDSAMYLCASSLVGTGRSGANVLTFGAGSRLTVL.

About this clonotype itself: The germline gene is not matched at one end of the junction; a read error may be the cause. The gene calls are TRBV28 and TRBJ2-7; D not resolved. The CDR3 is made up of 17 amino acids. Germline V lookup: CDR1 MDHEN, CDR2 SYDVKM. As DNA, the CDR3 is TGTACCAGCAGTCACCCGAATTCGGACCCCAGCTCCTACGAGCAGTACTTC. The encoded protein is CTSSHPNSDPSSYEQYF.

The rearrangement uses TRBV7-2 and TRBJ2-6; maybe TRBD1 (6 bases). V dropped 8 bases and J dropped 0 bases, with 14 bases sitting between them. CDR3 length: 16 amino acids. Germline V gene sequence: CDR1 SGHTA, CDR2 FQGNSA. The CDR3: CASGLGHLSGANVLTF. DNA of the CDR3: TGTGCCAGCGGGCTGGGACACCTCTCTGGGGCCAACGTCCTGACTTTC.

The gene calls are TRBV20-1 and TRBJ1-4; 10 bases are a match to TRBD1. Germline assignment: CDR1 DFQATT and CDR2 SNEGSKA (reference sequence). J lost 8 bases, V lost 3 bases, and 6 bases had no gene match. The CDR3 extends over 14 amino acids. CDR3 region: CSASRPTGGEKLFF. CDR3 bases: TGCAGTGCTAGCCGCCCGACAGGGGGCGAAAAACTGTTTTTT.

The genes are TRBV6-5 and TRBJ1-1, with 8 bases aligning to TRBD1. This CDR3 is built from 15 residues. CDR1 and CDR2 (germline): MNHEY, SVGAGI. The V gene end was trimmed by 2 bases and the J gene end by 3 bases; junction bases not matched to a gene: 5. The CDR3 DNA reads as TGTGCCAGCAGTTACGGAACGGACAGGGACACTGAAGCTTTCTTT. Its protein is CASSYGTDRDTEAFF.

The CDR3 DNA reads TGTGCCAGCAGTTTATATGGGGGTTACTATGGCTACACCTTC. As protein: CASSLYGGYYGYTF. The chain joins TRBV28 to TRBJ1-2; maybe TRBD1 (5 bases). Germline V gene data show CDR1 as MDHEN and CDR2 as SYDVKM. V dropped 1 base and J dropped 3 bases, with 9 bases sitting between them. CDR3 length: 14 residues.

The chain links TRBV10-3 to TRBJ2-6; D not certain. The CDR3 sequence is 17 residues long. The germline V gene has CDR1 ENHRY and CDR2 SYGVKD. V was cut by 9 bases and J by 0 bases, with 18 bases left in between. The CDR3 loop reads CAITDGPHFSGANVLTF. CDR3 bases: TGTGCCATTACGGACGGTCCACATTTCTCTGGGGCCAACGTCCTGACTTTC.

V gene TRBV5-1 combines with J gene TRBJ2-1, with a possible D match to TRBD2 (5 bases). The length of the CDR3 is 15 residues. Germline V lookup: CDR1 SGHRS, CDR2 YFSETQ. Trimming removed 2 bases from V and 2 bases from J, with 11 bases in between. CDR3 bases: TGCGCCAGCAGCTTTAAAAGCGGTACCTACAATGAGCAGTTCTTC. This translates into CASSFKSGTYNEQFF.